Following are 5 T cell receptor beta chains from one sample sequenced in a study of OX40 agonist ivuxolimab in advanced cancers. The protocol was immunoSEQ multiplex PCR, while the TCRdb copy is restricted to in-frame clones and leaves out a portion. Here the sample spans about 26,000 clones, 85% being singletons. The specimen comprised CD4+ or CD8+ T cells sorted from blood, sampled in a trial of the OX40 agonist ivuxolimab. These receptors were taken from an adult with an advanced solid tumor such as melanoma, head and neck, liver or kidney cancer.

The rearrangement links TRBV7-9 to TRBJ2-2; D might be TRBD1 (5 bases). Germline V gene data show CDR1 as SEHNR and CDR2 as FQNEAQ (reference sequence). This CDR3 has 15 amino acids. Deletions cut 5 bases from V and 5 bases from J, with 15 bases between. In DNA form, the CDR3 reads TGTGCCAGCAGCCGCTGGGTCAGGGAAACCGGGGAGCTGTTTTTT. It codes for CASSRWVRETGELFF.

This clone was detected once. The chain joins TRBV7-9 to TRBJ2-1, with a tentative D call TRBD2 (5 bases). Trimming left V 0 bases short and J 5 bases short, with 8 bases between. Germline V CDR1 and CDR2: SEHNR, FQNEAQ (reference sequence). The CDR3 length is 14 residues. The CDR3 reads CASSLAGVNNEQFF. CDR3 nucleotides: TGTGCCAGCAGCTTAGCGGGAGTGAACAATGAGCAGTTCTTC.

Of note for this clone: No conserved phenylalanine or tryptophan ends this CDR3, so it is likely a read error. The limits of the CDR3 on the DNA are not certain, so only TCRdb's listed CDR3 is given. The chain employs TRBV12-2 and TRBJ2-3. TRBV12-2 is reported as a pseudogene. Both ends counted, the CDR3 spans 9 residues. CDR3 sequence reads: CASRLEAQV.

This chain links TRBV19 with TRBJ1-2; weak D call: TRBD1 (6 bases). The V and J ends lost 6 bases and 4 bases respectively, with 18 bases between them. The CDR3 runs to 15 residues. Germline-derived CDR1 and CDR2 are LNHDA and SQIVND (reference sequence). CDR3 DNA sequence: TGTGCCAGTAGCCGGGGGGGGCAGGGTAGCTATGGCTACACCTTC. Translating it yields CASSRGGQGSYGYTF. Combining the CDR3 with reference TRBV19 and TRBJ1-2 gives the whole variable domain DGGITQSPKYLFRKEGQNVTLSCEQNLNHDAMYWYRQDPGQGLRLIYYSQIVNDFQKGDIAEGYSVSREKKESFPLTVTSAQKNPTAFYLCASSRGGQGSYGYTFGSGTRLTVV.

V usage is TRBV13 and J usage is TRBJ1-6; D is unclear. Trimming took off 5 bases at V and 14 bases at J, with 19 bases between the two ends. Germline V gene sequence: CDR1 PRHDT, CDR2 FYEKMQ (reference sequence). The CDR3 has 14 amino acids. The CDR3 DNA sequence: TGTGCCAGCAGCGCGCGAGTGGACCGCTCCACCCTCCACTTT. Amino acid sequence: CASSARVDRSTLHF.